The 27 T cell receptor beta chains listed next were all sequenced from one sample in a study of T cells after yellow fever vaccination. TCRdb reanalysed the 5' RACE reads using MiXCR and keeps one entry per CDR3 protein. Of hundreds of thousands of distinct CDR3 sequences listed, less than 25% were seen once; the top ten hold around 16%. The source material was PBMCs, sampled around 3 weeks after the first yellow fever vaccination. The receptors were gathered from a man aged 18 to 29 who received the YFV17D yellow fever vaccine.

The genes are TRBV12-3 or TRBV12-4 and TRBJ1-1; D is perhaps TRBD1 (5 bases). The CDR3 loop spans 17 amino acids. V was cut by 7 bases and J by 0 bases, with 21 bases left in between. The CDR3 DNA reads as TGTGCCAGCATGACCGGGACTTCCCGCCTCTTGAACACTGAAGCTTTCTTT. Protein product: CASMTGTSRLLNTEAFF.

The chain couples TRBV5-1 to TRBJ1-2, with D possibly matching TRBD1 (5 bases). Between the trimmed V and J ends, which lost 0 bases and 7 bases, there was a span of 10 bases. Germline V gene data show CDR1 as SGHRS and CDR2 as YFSETQ. CDR3 length: 13 amino acids. This chain's CDR3 is CASSLERGGGYTF. CDR3 in DNA: TGCGCCAGCAGCTTGGAGAGGGGTGGTGGCTACACCTTC.

In this sample, this clonotype turned up a few times. V is TRBV20-1 and J is TRBJ2-1; D is unclear. V was clipped by 1 base and J by 0 bases, with 10 bases between them. From germline, CDR1 is DFQATT and CDR2 SNEGSKA (reference sequence). The CDR3 is made up of 15 amino acids. The CDR3: CSARVGRSSYNEQFF. In nucleotides, the CDR3 is TGCAGTGCTAGAGTTGGCAGGAGCTCCTACAATGAGCAGTTCTTC.

This clonotype appeared a few times. The chain employs TRBV29-1 and TRBJ2-7; D perhaps matches TRBD2 (5 bases). The CDR3 length is 11 residues. Germline values: CDR1 SQVTM, CDR2 ANQGSEA. V was cut by 7 bases and J by 7 bases, with 14 bases left in between. CDR3 sequence (DNA): TGCAGCGCCGAAGGACTGAATGAGCAGTACTTC. Protein product: CSAEGLNEQYF.

This clonotype was seen only a few times. The chain couples TRBV12-3 or TRBV12-4 to TRBJ1-1, with D possibly TRBD1 on 5 matching bases. CDR3 length: 13 amino acids. Trimming took off 7 bases at V and 2 bases at J, with 11 bases between the two ends. The CDR3 DNA reads as TGTGCCAGCATTTACCAGGGTAACACTGAAGCTTTCTTT. As protein: CASIYQGNTEAFF.

The rearrangement links TRBV5-4 to TRBJ2-5; 7 bases are shared with TRBD2. The germline V gene has CDR1 SGHNT and CDR2 YYREEE (reference sequence). V was clipped by 3 bases and J by 3 bases; unmatched bases: 8. CDR3 length: 15 residues. For the CDR3, the DNA is TGTGCCAGCAGCTCCCGGGGAGGGACCAAAGAGACCCAGTACTTC. This translates into CASSSRGGTKETQYF. Supplemented by reference TRBV5-4 and TRBJ2-5, the full variable domain reads ETGVTQSPTHLIKTRGQQVTLRCSSQSGHNTVSWYQQALGQGPQFIFQYYREEENGRGNFPPRFSGLQFPNYSSELNVNALELDDSALYLCASSSRGGTKETQYFGPGTRLLVL.

This chain joins TRBV11-2 and TRBJ1-4, with a tentative D call TRBD1 (6 bases). Germline CDR1 is SGHAT and CDR2 is FQNNGV. Trimming stripped 5 bases from V and 8 bases from J, with 9 bases between. This CDR3 spans 12 amino acids. Here the CDR3 reads CASSGDTEKLFF. CDR3 in DNA: TGTGCCAGCAGCGGGGACACCGAAAAACTGTTTTTT.

The genes are TRBV7-6 and TRBJ2-2; 7 bases align to TRBD1. Trimming at V came to 4 bases and at J to 2 bases, leaving 4 bases not matched to a gene. Germline loops: CDR1 SGHVS, CDR2 FNYEAQ. This CDR3 has 15 residues. DNA for the CDR3: TGTGCCAGCAGCTCACAGGGGACAAACACCGGGGAGCTGTTTTTT. Encoded protein: CASSSQGTNTGELFF. The full variable domain, its missing parts supplied by reference TRBV7-6 and TRBJ2-2, is GAGVSQSPRYKVTKRGQDVALRCDPISGHVSLYWYRQALGQGPEFLTYFNYEAQQDKSGLPNDRFSAERPEGSISTLTIQRTEQRDSAMYRCASSSQGTNTGELFFGEGSRLTVL.

This clonotype was found once. The rearrangement uses TRBV7-2 and TRBJ2-7; no clear D gene. Germline V gene sequence: CDR1 SGHTA, CDR2 FQGNSA. Deletions cut 8 bases from V and 5 bases from J, with 10 bases between. The CDR3 runs 11 residues. The DNA for the CDR3 is TGTGCCAGCCATACACACCACGAGCAGTACTTC. Translation: CASHTHHEQYF.

This CDR3 reads CAIRAGVNQETQYF. The CDR3 nucleotides are TGTGCCATCAGGGCGGGGGTGAACCAAGAGACCCAGTACTTC. The rearrangement links TRBV10-3 to TRBJ2-5; 7 nucleotides match TRBD2. The junction had 4 bases not matched to a gene; V was cut back by 6 bases and J by 0 bases. Germline CDR1 and CDR2: ENHRY and SYGVKD. The length of the CDR3 is 14 residues.

The chain links TRBV27 to TRBJ2-1; no firm D call. V was shortened by 0 bases and J by 10 bases, with 13 bases between the two germline ends. This CDR3 has 14 residues. Germline assignment: CDR1 MNHEY and CDR2 SMNVEV (reference sequence). CDR3 sequence (DNA): TGTGCCAGCAGTTTATCTCTTGTAACGGCAGAGCAGTTCTTC. Amino acid sequence: CASSLSLVTAEQFF.

Only a few counts were recorded for this clonotype. The gene calls are TRBV20-1 and TRBJ2-3; D could derive from TRBD1 or TRBD2 (6 bases each). V dropped 1 base and J dropped 0 bases, with 8 bases sitting between them. Per germline, CDR1 DFQATT and CDR2 SNEGSKA (reference sequence). The CDR3 is 14 amino acids. The CDR3 region is CSARVGGSTDTQYF. In nucleotides, the CDR3 is TGCAGTGCTAGAGTCGGGGGCAGCACAGATACGCAGTATTTT.

The chain carries TRBV11-2 and TRBJ1-1, with D unresolved. V was pared by 0 bases and J by 3 bases, with 5 bases between. The length of the CDR3 is 13 residues. Looked up from germline, CDR1 is SGHAT and CDR2 is FQNNGV. CDR3 in amino acids: CASSLDRHTEAFF. CDR3 bases: TGTGCCAGCAGCTTAGATAGGCACACTGAAGCTTTCTTT.

This clonotype appeared a few times. This rearrangement joins TRBV10-3 to TRBJ2-3, with TRBD2 matching over 13 bases. The germline CDR1 and CDR2 sequences are ENHRY and SYGVKD. V lost 5 bases and J lost 1; bases outside the gene matches: 6. The CDR3 contains 17 residues. CDR3 region: CAISRAGTSGGTDTQYF. The DNA for the CDR3 is TGTGCCATCAGTAGAGCCGGGACTAGCGGGGGCACAGATACGCAGTATTTT.

The V and J genes are TRBV6-1 and TRBJ2-2; TRBD1 agrees at 9 bases. V trimming: 6 bases; J trimming: 5 bases; junction bases outside the gene matches: 16. Germline-derived CDR1 and CDR2 are MNHNS and SASEGT. The CDR3 sequence is 18 residues long. CDR3 loop: CASSPSDRGVVGTGELFF. The CDR3 bases are TGTGCCAGCAGCCCTTCCGACAGGGGGGTTGTGGGTACCGGGGAGCTGTTTTTT.

The chain is built from TRBV20-1 and TRBJ2-5, with D hard to call. The germline V gene encodes CDR1 DFQATT and CDR2 SNEGSKA (reference sequence). Trimming took off 1 base at V and 0 bases at J, with 9 bases between the two ends. The CDR3 spans 14 residues. CDR3 DNA: TGCAGTGCTAGAGGTGAGAGAAACCAAGAGACCCAGTACTTC. The encoded protein is CSARGERNQETQYF.

The table lists this clonotype with many counts. The chain joins TRBV7-2 to TRBJ2-3; 9 nucleotides line up with TRBD2. The CDR3 runs 16 residues. Germline V gene sequence: CDR1 SGHTA, CDR2 FQGNSA. The trim removed 3 bases at V and 1 base at J, leaving 5 bases unmatched. The CDR3 protein is CASSFGAGGRTDTQYF. CDR3 nucleotides: TGTGCCAGCAGCTTTGGGGCGGGGGGGCGCACAGATACGCAGTATTTT.

This clonotype was observed a handful of times. The genes are TRBV4-3 and TRBJ2-7; no definite D call. Germline assignment: CDR1 LGHNA and CDR2 YSLEER. This CDR3 comprises 14 residues. Trimming cost V 0 bases and J 0 bases, with 6 bases left between them. The CDR3 is CASSQEQSSYEQYF. The CDR3, as DNA: TGCGCCAGCAGCCAAGAACAGTCCTCCTACGAGCAGTACTTC.

This chain uses TRBV20-1 with TRBJ1-2; possible D gene TRBD1, 5 bases. With 0 bases removed from V and 12 bases from J, the gap between germline ends came to 11 bases. Germline CDR1 DFQATT, CDR2 SNEGSKA (reference sequence). The CDR3 is made up of 11 amino acids. In DNA form, the CDR3 reads TGCAGTGCTAGAGATCGTCCAGGGCACACCTTC. Its translation: CSARDRPGHTF.

This rearrangement joins TRBV5-1 to TRBJ1-1; 10 nucleotides agree with TRBD1. Germline-derived CDR1 and CDR2 are SGHRS and YFSETQ. Unmatched junction bases numbered 10, after V lost 4 bases and J lost 10 bases. This CDR3 has 14 residues. Here the CDR3 DNA reads TGCGCCAGCAGCCCTAGTGGACAGGGGGTTGTAGCTTTCTTT. Its translation: CASSPSGQGVVAFF.

This clonotype is a singleton in its sample. CDR3: CASSPRQPIGEKLFF. CDR3 DNA sequence: TGTGCCAGCAGTCCGCGACAGCCCATTGGTGAAAAACTGTTTTTT. The chain employs TRBV12-3 or TRBV12-4 and TRBJ1-4; TRBD1 is a possible D gene (5 bases). V lost 5 bases and J 7 bases, leaving 17 bases between the germline ends. The CDR3 extends over 15 amino acids.

The chain joins TRBV3-1 to TRBJ2-5; 12 nucleotides match TRBD2. V dropped 4 bases and J dropped 1; count of bases not matched to a gene: 7. Germline V gene lookup returns CDR1 LGHDT and CDR2 YNNKEL (reference sequence). The CDR3 length is 17 residues. The CDR3 DNA follows: TGTGCCAGCAGCCGCAAACTAGCGGGGGGATCCCAAGAGACCCAGTACTTC. Amino acids: CASSRKLAGGSQETQYF.

This clonotype showed up just a few times. The chain employs TRBV5-1 and TRBJ2-2, with D tentatively TRBD1 or TRBD2 (5 bases each). This CDR3 has 16 amino acids. Trimming removed 4 bases from V and 6 bases from J, with 19 bases in between. Germline CDR1 and CDR2: SGHRS and YFSETQ. The CDR3 sequence is CASSRAGTQEAGELFF. The CDR3 DNA sequence: TGCGCCAGCAGCCGAGCCGGGACCCAGGAAGCCGGGGAGCTGTTTTTT.

This clonotype was detected a few times. V and J are TRBV4-3 and TRBJ2-2; D ambiguous. The germline CDR1 and CDR2 sequences are LGHNA and YSLEER. There are 15 residues in the CDR3. The V gene lost 3 bases and the J gene lost 7 bases, with 15 bases spanning the gap. The CDR3 nucleotides are TGCGCCAGCAGCCATGGGCAAAACCGGCGCGGGGAGCTGTTTTTT. It codes for CASSHGQNRRGELFF.

V gene TRBV20-1 combines with J gene TRBJ2-2; TRBD1 is a possible D gene (5 bases). CDR1 and CDR2 (germline): DFQATT, SNEGSKA (reference sequence). Trimming removed 3 bases at V and 6 bases at J, with 11 bases between. CDR3 length: 13 amino acids. The CDR3 DNA reads TGCAGTGCTAGTCGGACATCCGCCGGGGAGCTGTTTTTT. Amino acid sequence: CSASRTSAGELFF.

This clonotype was counted only a few times. The chain employs TRBV11-1 and TRBJ2-3; TRBD2 matches 10 bases. V lost 5 bases, J lost 0 bases, and 11 bases stayed unmatched. Germline CDR1 SGHAT, CDR2 FQDESV (reference sequence). The CDR3 contains 18 residues. CDR3 nucleotide sequence: TGTGCCAGCAGCCCCACTAGCGGGGAGTTTAGTAGCACAGATACGCAGTATTTT. It yields the protein CASSPTSGEFSSTDTQYF.

V and J are TRBV6-1 and TRBJ2-5; D might be TRBD1 (6 bases). The CDR3 has 16 amino acids. CDR1 and CDR2 (germline): MNHNS, SASEGT. The ends were cut back, 5 bases at V and 4 bases at J, with 20 bases in the middle. Here the CDR3 reads CASSPLGHQVGETQYF. CDR3 sequence (DNA): TGTGCCAGCAGTCCCTTGGGACACCAGGTGGGAGAGACCCAGTACTTC.